This TCR beta chain was identified during a study of response to subunit inactivated influenza vaccine. Study outcomes and limitations: The authors put forward the suggestion that each seasonal influenza vaccination may bring in only a limited number of new T cells.

Turning to this clonotype: Its antigen is unknown.

Trimming took off 6 bases at V and 5 bases at J, with 17 bases between the two ends. The CDR3 runs 15 residues. TCRdb fed the RT-PCR reads into MiXCR, producing one record per CDR3 protein. This sample has roughly 290,000 distinct CDR3 sequences, with 20% to 25% found just once. The origin of this receptor is a man in his fifties or sixties who received an inactivated influenza vaccine. The chain combines TRBV12-3 or TRBV12-4 with TRBJ2-1; possible D gene TRBD1, 8 bases. Sequencing used PBMCs from blood, obtained less than 22 months after vaccination. The DNA for the CDR3 is TGTGCCAGCAGACCCGGACAGGGAGGGGACAATGAGCAGTTCTTC. Its protein product is CASRPGQGGDNEQFF.